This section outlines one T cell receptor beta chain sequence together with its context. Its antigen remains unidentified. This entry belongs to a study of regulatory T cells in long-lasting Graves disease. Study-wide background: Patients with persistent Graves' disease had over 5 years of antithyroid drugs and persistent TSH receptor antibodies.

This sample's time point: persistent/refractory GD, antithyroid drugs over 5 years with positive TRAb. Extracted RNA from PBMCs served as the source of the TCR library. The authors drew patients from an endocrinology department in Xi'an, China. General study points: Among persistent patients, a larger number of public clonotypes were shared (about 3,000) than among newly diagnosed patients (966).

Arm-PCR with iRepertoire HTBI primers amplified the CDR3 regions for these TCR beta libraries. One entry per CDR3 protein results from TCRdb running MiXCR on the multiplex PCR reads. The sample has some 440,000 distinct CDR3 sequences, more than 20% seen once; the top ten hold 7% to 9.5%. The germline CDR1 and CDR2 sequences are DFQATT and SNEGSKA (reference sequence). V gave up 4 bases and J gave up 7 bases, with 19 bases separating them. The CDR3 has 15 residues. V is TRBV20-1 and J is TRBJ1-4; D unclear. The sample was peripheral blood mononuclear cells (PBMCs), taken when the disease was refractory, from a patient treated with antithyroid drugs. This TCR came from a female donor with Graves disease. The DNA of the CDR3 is TGCAGTGCTAAATCCCTCCGGGTTTTTAGTGAAAAACTGTTTTTT. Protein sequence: CSAKSLRVFSEKLFF.